Each of the 9 T cell receptor beta chains below was sequenced from the same sample in a study of long-term antiretroviral therapy in people with HIV. Investigators performed immunoSEQ version v3.0 at survey level. TCRdb's table, derived via immunoSEQ multiplex PCR, lists solely in-frame clones and lacks some. This table has roughly 23,000 clones, 65% to 90% appearing once. The sequencing used unsorted PBMCs, collected 0.1 years before starting antiretroviral therapy. Every receptor here comes from a man between 18 and 29 years old with HIV.

V and J are TRBV28 and TRBJ2-7; TRBD1 matches at 9 bases. Germline CDR1 and CDR2: MDHEN and SYDVKM. V trimming: 7 bases; J trimming: 5 bases; junction bases outside the gene matches: 6. The CDR3 has 13 amino acids. CDR3 bases: TGTGCCAGCACTATACAGGGGGCGGACGAGCAGTACTTC. Translated: CASTIQGADEQYF.

This chain links TRBV28 with TRBJ1-1; no clear D. V was cut by 2 bases and J by 5 bases, with 9 bases left in between. This CDR3 is 13 amino acids long. Germline V gene lookup returns CDR1 MDHEN and CDR2 SYDVKM. The CDR3 DNA follows: TGTGCCAGCAGTTTAGGCCAGAGGACTGAAGCTTTCTTT. Translated, it gives CASSLGQRTEAFF. Together with reference TRBV28 and TRBJ1-1, the CDR3 gives the full variable domain: DVKVTQSSRYLVKRTGEKVFLECVQDMDHENMFWYRQDPGLGLRLIYFSYDVKMKEKGDIPEGYSVSREKKERFSLILESASTNQTSMYLCASSLGQRTEAFFGQGTRLTVV.

The chain is built from TRBV28 and TRBJ1-1, with a tentative D call TRBD1 (6 bases). In germline, CDR1 is MDHEN, CDR2 SYDVKM. V lost 7 bases, J lost 0 bases, and 9 bases lay in between. This CDR3 has 13 amino acids. The CDR3: CASKAGVNTEAFF. CDR3 in DNA: TGTGCCAGCAAAGCAGGGGTGAACACTGAAGCTTTCTTT.

This clone was picked up one time. The chain uses TRBV7-9 and TRBJ1-4; 10 nucleotides line up with TRBD1. This CDR3 has 15 amino acids. The J segment lost 8 bases and the V segment lost 4 bases, leaving 7 bases of the junction unmatched. Germline loops: CDR1 SEHNR, CDR2 FQNEAQ (reference sequence). This CDR3 is CASSYRQGAAEKLFF. The CDR3 nucleotides are TGTGCCAGCAGCTACAGACAGGGGGCGGCCGAAAAACTGTTTTTT.

V gene TRBV11-1 combines with J gene TRBJ2-7, with TRBD2 as a possible D gene (6 bases). The V end was cut by 4 bases, the J end by 5 bases, with 12 bases between. Germline V lookup: CDR1 SGHAT, CDR2 FQDESV (reference sequence). CDR3 length: 13 residues. This CDR3 reads CASSSGEDDEQYF. As DNA, the CDR3 is TGTGCCAGCAGCTCTGGGGAGGATGACGAGCAGTACTTC.

The rearrangement links TRBV6-4 to TRBJ2-2; TRBD2 agrees at 9 bases. This CDR3 has 19 residues. Germline CDR1 and CDR2: MRHNA and SNTAGT. V dropped 0 bases and J dropped 6; count of bases not matched to a gene: 14. The CDR3 reads CASSDSGRSGLADPGELFF. CDR3 in DNA: TGTGCCAGCAGTGACTCCGGTCGGTCGGGACTAGCAGACCCCGGGGAGCTGTTTTTT.

The chain couples TRBV5-1 to TRBJ2-5, with 7 bases aligning to TRBD1. CDR3 length equals 14 residues. V was pared by 2 bases and J by 6 bases, with 7 bases of the junction left unmatched. The germline V gene has CDR1 SGHRS and CDR2 YFSETQ. CDR3 bases: TGCGCCAGCAGCTTACAGGGGAAGCATCAGACCCAGTACTTC. The encoded protein is CASSLQGKHQTQYF.

The chain uses TRBV18 and TRBJ2-1; the match to TRBD1 covers 8 bases. The CDR3 is 17 residues long. CDR1 is KGHSH, CDR2 LQKENI, per germline. The J segment lost 0 bases and the V segment lost 3 bases, leaving 7 bases of the junction unmatched. CDR3 loop: CASSPRQGATSYNEQFF. CDR3 sequence (DNA): TGTGCCAGCTCACCTCGCCAGGGGGCCACCTCCTACAATGAGCAGTTCTTC.

This clone was detected a few times. The chain has TRBV7-2 and TRBJ2-5; 9 positions agree with TRBD2. Germline V gives CDR1 SGHTA, CDR2 FQGNSA. V was clipped by 5 bases and J by 5 bases; unmatched bases: 12. This CDR3 comprises 16 residues. The CDR3 protein is CASSPPRLAGRETQYF. As DNA, the CDR3 is TGTGCCAGCAGCCCACCCCGTCTAGCGGGACGGGAGACCCAGTACTTC. Together with reference TRBV7-2 and TRBJ2-5, the CDR3 gives the full variable domain: GAGVSQSPSNKVTEKGKDVELRCDPISGHTALYWYRQSLGQGLEFLIYFQGNSAPDKSGLPSDRFSAERTGGSVSTLTIQRTQQEDSAVYLCASSPPRLAGRETQYFGPGTRLLVL.